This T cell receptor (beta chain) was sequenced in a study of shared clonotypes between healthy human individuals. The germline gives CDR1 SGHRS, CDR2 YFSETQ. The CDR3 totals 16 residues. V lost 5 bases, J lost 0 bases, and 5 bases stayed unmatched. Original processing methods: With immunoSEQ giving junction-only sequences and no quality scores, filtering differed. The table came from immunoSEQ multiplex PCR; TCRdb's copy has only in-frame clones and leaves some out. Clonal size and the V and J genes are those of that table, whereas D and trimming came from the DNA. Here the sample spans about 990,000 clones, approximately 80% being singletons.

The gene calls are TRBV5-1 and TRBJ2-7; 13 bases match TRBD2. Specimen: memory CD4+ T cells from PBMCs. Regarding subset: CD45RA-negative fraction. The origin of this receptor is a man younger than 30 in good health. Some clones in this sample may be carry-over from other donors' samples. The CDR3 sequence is CASRPRTSGSSYEQYF. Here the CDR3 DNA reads TGCGCCAGCAGACCTAGGACTAGCGGGAGCTCCTACGAGCAGTACTTC. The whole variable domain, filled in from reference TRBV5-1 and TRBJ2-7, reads KAGVTQTPRYLIKTRGQQVTLSCSPISGHRSVSWYQQTPGQGLQFLFEYFSETQRNKGNFPGRFSGRQFSNSRSEMNVSTLELGDSALYLCASRPRTSGSSYEQYFGPGTRLTVT.